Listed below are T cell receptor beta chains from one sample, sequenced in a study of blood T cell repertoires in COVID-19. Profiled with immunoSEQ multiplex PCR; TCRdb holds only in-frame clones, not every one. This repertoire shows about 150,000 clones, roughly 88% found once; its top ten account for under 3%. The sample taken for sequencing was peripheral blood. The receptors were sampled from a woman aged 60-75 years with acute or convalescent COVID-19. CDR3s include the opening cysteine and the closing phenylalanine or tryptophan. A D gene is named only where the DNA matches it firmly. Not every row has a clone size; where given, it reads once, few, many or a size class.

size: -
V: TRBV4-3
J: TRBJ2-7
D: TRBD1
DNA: TGCGCCAGCAGCAGGGGGACAGGGGAGGTCTACGAGCAGTACTTC
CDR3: CASSRGTGEVYEQYF

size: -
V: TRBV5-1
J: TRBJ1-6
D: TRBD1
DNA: TGCGCCAGCAGCCAAGGACAGGATAGGAATAATTCACCCCTCCACTTT
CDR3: CASSQGQDRNNSPLHF

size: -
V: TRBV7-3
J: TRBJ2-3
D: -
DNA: TGTGCCAGCAGCTTACACGGGGAGGTGGCTCCAGATACGCAGTATTTT
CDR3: CASSLHGEVAPDTQYF

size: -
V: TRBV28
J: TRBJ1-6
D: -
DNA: TGTGCCAGCAGTTACAGGGAGAATTCACCCCTCCACTTT
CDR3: CASSYRENSPLHF

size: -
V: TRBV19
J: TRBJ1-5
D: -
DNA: TGTGCCAGTTCAGGTCCCGGCAATCAGCCCCAGCATTTT
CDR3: CASSGPGNQPQHF

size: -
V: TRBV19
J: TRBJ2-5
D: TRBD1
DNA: TGTGCCAGTAAACAGGTGGGGACAGGAGTACAAGAGACCCAGTACTTC
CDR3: CASKQVGTGVQETQYF

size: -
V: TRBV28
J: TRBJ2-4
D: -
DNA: TGTGCCAGCAGTTTATTCGCCGGTGTAGCCAAAAACATTCAGTACTTC
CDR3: CASSLFAGVAKNIQYF

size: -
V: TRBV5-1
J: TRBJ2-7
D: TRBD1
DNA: TGCGCCAGCAGGGAGACAGGGGGGTACGAGCAGTACTTC
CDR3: CASRETGGYEQYF

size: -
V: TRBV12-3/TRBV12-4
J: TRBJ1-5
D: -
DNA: TGTGCCAGCAGTTTTGAGAATCAGCCCCAGCATTTT
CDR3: CASSFENQPQHF

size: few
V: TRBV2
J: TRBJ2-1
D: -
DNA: TGTGCCAGCCTTCCCCTGCGTTCCAATGAGCAGTTCTTC
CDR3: CASLPLRSNEQFF

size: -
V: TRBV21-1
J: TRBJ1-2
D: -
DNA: TGTGCCAGCACCCGGACAGGGGGCCTTTCCCGTTATGGCTACACCTTC
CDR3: CASTRTGGLSRYGYTF

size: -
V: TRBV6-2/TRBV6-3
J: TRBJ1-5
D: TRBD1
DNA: TGTGCCAGCAGTTACTTCCGGGACAGGGGGTTGTTGGGCAATCAGCCCCAGCATTTT
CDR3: CASSYFRDRGLLGNQPQHF

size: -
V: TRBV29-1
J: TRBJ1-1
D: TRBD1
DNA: TGCAGCGTGACAGGGGAGGGGACCTTGAACACTGAAGCTTTCTTT
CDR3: CSVTGEGTLNTEAFF

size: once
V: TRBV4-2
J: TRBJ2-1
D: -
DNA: TGTGCCAGCAGCCAAGTTAAAGCGAATGAGCAGTTCTTC
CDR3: CASSQVKANEQFF

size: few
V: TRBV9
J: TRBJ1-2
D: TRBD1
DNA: TGTGCCAGCAGGGCAAAGGAGGGGGCCCTCTATGGCTACACCTTC
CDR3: CASRAKEGALYGYTF

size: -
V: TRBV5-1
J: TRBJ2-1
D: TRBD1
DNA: TGCGCCAGCAGCTTGGCGGGACAGGGGGCGCAGGGTGAGCAGTTCTTC
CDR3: CASSLAGQGAQGEQFF

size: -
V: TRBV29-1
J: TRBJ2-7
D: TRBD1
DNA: TGCAGCGCTGGGACAGGGCTAGAGTACGAGCAGTACTTC
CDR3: CSAGTGLEYEQYF

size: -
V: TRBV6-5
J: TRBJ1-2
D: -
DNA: TGTGCCAGCCCGAAAGACGGGATATGGGGCTACACCTTC
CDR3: CASPKDGIWGYTF

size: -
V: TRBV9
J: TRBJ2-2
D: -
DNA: TGTGCCAGCAGCGCAGGACTTAGTGCTTCCGGGGAGCTGTTTTTT
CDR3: CASSAGLSASGELFF

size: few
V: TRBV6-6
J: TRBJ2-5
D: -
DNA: TGTGCCAGCAGCTTGGTCGGACAGGAGGGGACCCAGTACTTC
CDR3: CASSLVGQEGTQYF

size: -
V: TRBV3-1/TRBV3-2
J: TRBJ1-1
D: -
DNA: TGTGCCAGCAGCCAAGACAGGTTTGAAGCTTTCTTT
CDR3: CASSQDRFEAFF

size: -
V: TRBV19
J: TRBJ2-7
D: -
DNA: TGTGCCAGTAGTCCCCGCGGAGGGGACGAGCAGTACTTC
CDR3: CASSPRGGDEQYF

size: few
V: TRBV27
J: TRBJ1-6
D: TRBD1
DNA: TGTGCCAGCAGTGGGACAGGGAAGAATTCACCCCTCCACTTT
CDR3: CASSGTGKNSPLHF

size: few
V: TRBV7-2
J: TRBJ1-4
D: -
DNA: TGTGCCAGCAGCCTATCAGGGATTCTGGCTGCTAATGAAAAACTGTTTTTT
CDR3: CASSLSGILAANEKLFF

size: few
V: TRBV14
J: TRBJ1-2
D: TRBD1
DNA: TGTGCCAGCAGCCCTACAGGGGAGGAGTATGGCTACACCTTC
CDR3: CASSPTGEEYGYTF

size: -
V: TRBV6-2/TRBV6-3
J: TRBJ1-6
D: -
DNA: TGTGCCAGCAGTCCATATCTACAGGGTTCGTACTCACCCCTCCACTTT
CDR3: CASSPYLQGSYSPLHF

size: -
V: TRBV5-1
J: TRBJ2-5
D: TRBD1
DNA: TGCGCCAGCAGTTATTGGACAGGGGGAGAGACCCAGTACTTC
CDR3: CASSYWTGGETQYF

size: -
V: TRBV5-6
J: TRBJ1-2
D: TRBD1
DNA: TGTGCCAGCAGCCGTCGACAGGGCGTCTATGGCTACACCTTC
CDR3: CASSRRQGVYGYTF

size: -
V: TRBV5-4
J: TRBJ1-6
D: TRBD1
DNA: TGTGCCAGCAGCTTGGGCGGGACAGGGGATTCACCCCTCCACTTT
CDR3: CASSLGGTGDSPLHF

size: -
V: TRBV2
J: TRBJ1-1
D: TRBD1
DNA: TGTGCCAGCAGGGTACAGGGGGGGACTGAAGCTTTCTTT
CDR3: CASRVQGGTEAFF

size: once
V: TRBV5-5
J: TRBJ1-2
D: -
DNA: TGTGCCAGCAGCTCCAGGGTGGACTATGGCTACACCTTC
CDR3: CASSSRVDYGYTF

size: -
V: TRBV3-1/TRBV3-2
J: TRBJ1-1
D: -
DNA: TGTGCCAGCAGCCAAGGGGCGGGAACTGAAGCTTTCTTT
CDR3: CASSQGAGTEAFF

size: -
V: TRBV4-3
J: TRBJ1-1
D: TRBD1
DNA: TGCGCCAGCAGCCATGATACCGGACAGGACACTGAAGCTTTCTTT
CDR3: CASSHDTGQDTEAFF

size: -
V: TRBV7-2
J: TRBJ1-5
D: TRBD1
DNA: TGTGCCAGCAGCCAAGCCCATACAGGGGGGGGCGGGCCCCAGCATTTT
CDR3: CASSQAHTGGGGPQHF

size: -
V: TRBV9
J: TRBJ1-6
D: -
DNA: TGTGCCAGCAGCGTAGTGGGAGATACCAATTCACCCCTCCACTTT
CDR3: CASSVVGDTNSPLHF

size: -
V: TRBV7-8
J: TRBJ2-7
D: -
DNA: TGTGCCAGCAGTCGATCTGTTGGGGGCGGAAGCTCCTACGAGCAGTACTTC
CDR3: CASSRSVGGGSSYEQYF

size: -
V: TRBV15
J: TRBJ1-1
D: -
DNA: TGTGCCACCAGCAGAGATCAGACTATGAACACTGAAGCTTTCTTT
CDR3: CATSRDQTMNTEAFF

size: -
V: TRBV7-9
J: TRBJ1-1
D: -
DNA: TGTGCCAGCAGCCCTCGGACAGCACCAGCTTTCTTT
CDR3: CASSPRTAPAFF

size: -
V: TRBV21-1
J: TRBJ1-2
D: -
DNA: TGTGCCAGCAGCAAAGCTAGGGGCCCAACTAACTATGGCTACACCTTC
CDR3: CASSKARGPTNYGYTF

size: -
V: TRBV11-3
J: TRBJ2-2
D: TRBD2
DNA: TGTGCCAGCAGCTCGACTAGCGCGAACACCGGGGAGCTGTTTTTT
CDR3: CASSSTSANTGELFF

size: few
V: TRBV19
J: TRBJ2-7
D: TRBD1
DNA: TGTGCCAGTAGTATTGGGACAGGGTTAACCTACGAGCAGTACTTC
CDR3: CASSIGTGLTYEQYF

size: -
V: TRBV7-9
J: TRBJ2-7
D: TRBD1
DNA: TGTGCCAGCAGCGACGGGCTATCGACAGGGGGTCGCTACGAGCAGTACTTC
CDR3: CASSDGLSTGGRYEQYF

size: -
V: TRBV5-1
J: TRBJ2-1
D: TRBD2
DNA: TGCGCCAGCAGCTCTTCTAGCGGGGGGTGGAATGAGCAGTTCTTC
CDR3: CASSSSSGGWNEQFF

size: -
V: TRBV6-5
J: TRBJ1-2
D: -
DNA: TGTGCCAGCAGTTACTTAATCGGACTGGGCGACGGCTACACCTTC
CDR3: CASSYLIGLGDGYTF

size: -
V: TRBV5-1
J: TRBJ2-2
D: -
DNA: TGCGCCAGCAGCCCTAGCTTAGCGAACACCGGGGAGCTGTTTTTT
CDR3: CASSPSLANTGELFF

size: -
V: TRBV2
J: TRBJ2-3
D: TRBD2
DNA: TGTGCCAGCAGCCAAATGACTAGCGGGGGGACAGATACGCAGTATTTT
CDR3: CASSQMTSGGTDTQYF

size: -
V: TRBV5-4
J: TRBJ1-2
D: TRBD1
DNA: TGTGCCAGCAGTCGGGGACAGGGGGAAAGTGGCTACACCTTC
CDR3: CASSRGQGESGYTF

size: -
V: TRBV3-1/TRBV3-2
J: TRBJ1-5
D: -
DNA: TGTGCCAGCAGCCAAGGTGGGGGGAAAAACCCGTATAGCAATCAGCCCCAGCATTTT
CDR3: CASSQGGGKNPYSNQPQHF

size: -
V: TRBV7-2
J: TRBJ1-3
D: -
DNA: TGTGCCAGCAGCTTACGGCGGTACTCTGGAAACACCATATATTTT
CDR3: CASSLRRYSGNTIYF

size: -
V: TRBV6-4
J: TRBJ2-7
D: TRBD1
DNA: TGTGCCAGCTCCCGGACAGGGCCCTACGAGCAGTACTTC
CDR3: CASSRTGPYEQYF

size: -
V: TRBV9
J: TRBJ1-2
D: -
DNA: TGTGCCAGCAGCGCCCTTAGACGGGGTGCTAACTATGGCTACACCTTC
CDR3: CASSALRRGANYGYTF

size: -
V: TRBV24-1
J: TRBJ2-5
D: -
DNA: TGTGCCACCAGTGGTCGGTTCGGAGAGACCCAGTACTTC
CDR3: CATSGRFGETQYF

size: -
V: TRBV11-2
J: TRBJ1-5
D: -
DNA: TGTGCCAGCAGCTTAGGACTGTTCAATCAGCCCCAGCATTTT
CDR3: CASSLGLFNQPQHF

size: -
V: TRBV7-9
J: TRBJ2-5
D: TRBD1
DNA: TGTGCCAGCAGCCCCCAGGGGGTTGTGGAGACCCAGTACTTC
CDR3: CASSPQGVVETQYF

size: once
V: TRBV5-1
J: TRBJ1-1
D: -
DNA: TGCGCCAGCTCTCCCCTACAGGGAGACACTGAAGCTTTCTTT
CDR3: CASSPLQGDTEAFF